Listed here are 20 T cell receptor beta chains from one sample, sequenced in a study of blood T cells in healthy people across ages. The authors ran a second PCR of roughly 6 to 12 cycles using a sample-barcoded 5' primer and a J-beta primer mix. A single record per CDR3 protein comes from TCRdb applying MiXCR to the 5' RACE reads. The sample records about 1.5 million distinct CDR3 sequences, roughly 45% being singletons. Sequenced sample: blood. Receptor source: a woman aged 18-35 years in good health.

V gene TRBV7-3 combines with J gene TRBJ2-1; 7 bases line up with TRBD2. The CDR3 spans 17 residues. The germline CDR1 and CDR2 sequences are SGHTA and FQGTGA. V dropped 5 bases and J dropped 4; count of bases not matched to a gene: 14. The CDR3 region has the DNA TGTGCCAGCAGCCCGACTTTTCGCGGGGGAGGATACAATGAGCAGTTCTTC. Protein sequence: CASSPTFRGGGYNEQFF.

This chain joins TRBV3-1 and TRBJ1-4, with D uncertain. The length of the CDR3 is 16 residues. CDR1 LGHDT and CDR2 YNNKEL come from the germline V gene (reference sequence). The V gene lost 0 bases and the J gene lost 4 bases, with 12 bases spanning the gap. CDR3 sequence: CASSQDRSGFNEKLFF. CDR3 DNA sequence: TGTGCCAGCAGCCAAGATCGATCAGGATTTAATGAAAAACTGTTTTTT. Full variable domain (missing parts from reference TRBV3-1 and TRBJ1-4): DTAVSQTPKYLVTQMGNDKSIKCEQNLGHDTMYWYKQDSKKFLKIMFSYNNKELIINETVPNRFSPKSPDKAHLNLHINSLELGDSAVYFCASSQDRSGFNEKLFFGSGTQLSVL.

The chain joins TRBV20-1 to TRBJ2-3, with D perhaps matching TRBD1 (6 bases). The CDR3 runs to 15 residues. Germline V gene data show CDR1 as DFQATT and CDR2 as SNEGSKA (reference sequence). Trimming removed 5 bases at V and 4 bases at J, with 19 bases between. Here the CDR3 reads CSAHTRDTYSDTQYF. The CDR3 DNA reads TGCAGTGCTCACACCCGGGACACCTACTCAGATACGCAGTATTTT.

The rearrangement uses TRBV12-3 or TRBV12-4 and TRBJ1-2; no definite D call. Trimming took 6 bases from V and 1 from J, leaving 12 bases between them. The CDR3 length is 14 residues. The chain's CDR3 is CASRTGSLNYGYTF. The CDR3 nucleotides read TGTGCCAGCAGAACTGGCAGTCTTAACTATGGCTACACCTTC.

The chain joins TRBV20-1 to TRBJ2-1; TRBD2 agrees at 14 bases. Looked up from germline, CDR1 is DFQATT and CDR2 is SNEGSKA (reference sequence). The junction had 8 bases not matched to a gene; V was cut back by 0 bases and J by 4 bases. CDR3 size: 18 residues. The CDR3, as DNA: TGCAGTGCTAGAGATGAGGGACTAGCGGGGGCGTCGTACAATGAGCAGTTCTTC. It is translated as CSARDEGLAGASYNEQFF.

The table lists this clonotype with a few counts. The CDR3 nucleotides are TGTGCCAGCAGTCCCTCCGGGACAGCCTTCTACGAGCAGTACTTC. This sequence encodes CASSPSGTAFYEQYF. The chain is built from TRBV6-6 and TRBJ2-7, with 7 bases lining up with TRBD1. J lost 3 bases, V lost 5 bases, and 10 bases had no gene match. The CDR3 is made up of 15 amino acids. Germline V gives CDR1 MNHNY, CDR2 SVGAGI (reference sequence).

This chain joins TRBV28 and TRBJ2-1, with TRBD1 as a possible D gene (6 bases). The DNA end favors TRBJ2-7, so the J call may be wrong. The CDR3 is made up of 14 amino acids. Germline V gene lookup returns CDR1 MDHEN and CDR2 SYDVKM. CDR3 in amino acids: CASRRQGPYNEQYF. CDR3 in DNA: TGTGCCAGCAGGCGCCAGGGGCCCTACAATGAGCAGTACTTC.

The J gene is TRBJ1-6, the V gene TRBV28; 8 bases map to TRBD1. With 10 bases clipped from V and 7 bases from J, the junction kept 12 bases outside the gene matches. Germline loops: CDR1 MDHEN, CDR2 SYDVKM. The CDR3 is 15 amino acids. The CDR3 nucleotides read TGTGCCATCCCGACAGGGGAGGGCGGGAATTCACCCCTCCACTTT. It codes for CAIPTGEGGNSPLHF.

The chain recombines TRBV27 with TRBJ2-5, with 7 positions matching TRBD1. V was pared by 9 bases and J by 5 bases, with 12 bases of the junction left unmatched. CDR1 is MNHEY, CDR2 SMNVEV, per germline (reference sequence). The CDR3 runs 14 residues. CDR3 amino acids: CASSTNDRVETQYF. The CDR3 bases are TGTGCCAGTAGTACCAACGACAGGGTTGAGACCCAGTACTTC.

The CDR3 DNA follows: TGTGCCACCAGTGAGCCAATTTACAGGGCTGGGGCCAACGTCCTGACTTTC. Encoded protein: CATSEPIYRAGANVLTF. The rearrangement joins TRBV24-1 to TRBJ2-6; possible D gene TRBD1, 6 bases. The CDR3 has 17 residues. V was pared by 4 bases and J by 2 bases, with 14 bases between. The germline CDR1 and CDR2 sequences are KGHDR and SFDVKD.

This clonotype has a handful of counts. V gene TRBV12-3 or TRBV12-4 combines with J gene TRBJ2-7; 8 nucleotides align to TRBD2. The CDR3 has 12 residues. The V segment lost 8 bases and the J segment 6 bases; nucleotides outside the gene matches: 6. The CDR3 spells CASSRAGVEQYF. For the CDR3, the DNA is TGTGCCAGCTCCCGAGCGGGAGTCGAGCAGTACTTC.

CDR3 residues: CASSLWGGSSYNEQYF. In DNA, the CDR3 is TGTGCCAGCAGCTTATGGGGGGGAAGCTCCTACAATGAGCAGTACTTC. The chain recombines TRBV7-2 with TRBJ2-1; 7 nucleotides match TRBD2. The DNA matches TRBJ2-7 better at its end, which makes the J call doubtful. The CDR3 has 16 amino acids. CDR1 SGHTA and CDR2 FQGNSA come from the germline V gene.

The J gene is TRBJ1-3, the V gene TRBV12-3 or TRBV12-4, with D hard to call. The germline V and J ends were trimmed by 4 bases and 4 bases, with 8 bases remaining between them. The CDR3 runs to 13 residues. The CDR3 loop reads CASSSSRGNTIYF. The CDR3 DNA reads TGTGCCAGCAGTTCTTCACGGGGAAACACCATATATTTT.

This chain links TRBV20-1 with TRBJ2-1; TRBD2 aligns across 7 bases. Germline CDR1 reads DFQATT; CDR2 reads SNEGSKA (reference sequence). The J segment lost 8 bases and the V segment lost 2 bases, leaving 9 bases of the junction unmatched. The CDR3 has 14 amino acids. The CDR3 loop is CSARPIVGGDEQFF. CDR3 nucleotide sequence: TGCAGTGCTAGACCCATTGTTGGGGGGGATGAGCAGTTCTTC.

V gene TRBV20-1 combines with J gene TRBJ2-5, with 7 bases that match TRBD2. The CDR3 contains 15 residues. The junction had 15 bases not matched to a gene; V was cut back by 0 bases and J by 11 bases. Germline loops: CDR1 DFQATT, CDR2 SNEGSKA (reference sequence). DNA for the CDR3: TGCAGTGCTAGAGATCCGGCGGGAGCGGAAGATGAGCAGTACTTC. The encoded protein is CSARDPAGAEDEQYF.

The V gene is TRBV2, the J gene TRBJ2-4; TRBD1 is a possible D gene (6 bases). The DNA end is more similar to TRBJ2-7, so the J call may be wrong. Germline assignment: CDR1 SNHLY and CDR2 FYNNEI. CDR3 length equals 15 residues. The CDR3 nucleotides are TGTGCCAGCAAAGAAGGGACATCGGCTTTTGGCGAGCAGTACTTC. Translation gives CASKEGTSAFGEQYF.

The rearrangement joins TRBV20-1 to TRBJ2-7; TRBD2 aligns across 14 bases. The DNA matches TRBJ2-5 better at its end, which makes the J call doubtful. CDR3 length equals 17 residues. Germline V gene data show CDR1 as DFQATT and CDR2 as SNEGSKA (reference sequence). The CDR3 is CSASEPGTSGSKETQYF. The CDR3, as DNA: TGCAGTGCTAGCGAGCCCGGGACTAGCGGGAGCAAAGAGACCCAGTACTTC.

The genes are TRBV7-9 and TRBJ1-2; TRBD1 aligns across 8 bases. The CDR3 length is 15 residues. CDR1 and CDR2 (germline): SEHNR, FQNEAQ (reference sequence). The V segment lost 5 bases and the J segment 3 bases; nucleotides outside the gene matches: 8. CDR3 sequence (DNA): TGTGCCAGCAGCCAACGCGGACAGGGATACTATGGCTACACCTTC. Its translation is CASSQRGQGYYGYTF.

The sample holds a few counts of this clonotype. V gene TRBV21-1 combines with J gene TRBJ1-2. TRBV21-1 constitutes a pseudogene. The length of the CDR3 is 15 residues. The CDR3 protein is CASITRGQLKYGYTF. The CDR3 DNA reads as TGTGCCAGCATCACTAGGGGACAGCTAAAATATGGCTACACCTTC.

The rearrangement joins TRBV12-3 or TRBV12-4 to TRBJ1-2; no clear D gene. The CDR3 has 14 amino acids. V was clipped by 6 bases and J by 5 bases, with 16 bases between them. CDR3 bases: TGTGCCAGCAGATCTGTCGGCCTTCGATATGGCTACACCTTC. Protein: CASRSVGLRYGYTF.